This TCR beta chain stems from a study of blood T cells in healthy people across ages. The study's findings and limits: The long-lived group displayed more naive CD4+ cells, plus higher diversity, than the aged donors did. Considered underestimates were the diversity estimates obtained from one million T cells. The study lacked donor CMV status, which possibly confounded expanded clonotype changes.

As for this clonotype: The antigen is not known.

Next came a second PCR, run for 7 to 11 cycles, which used a sample-barcoded 5' primer along with a J-beta primer mix. TCRdb processed the 5' RACE reads anew with MiXCR; each CDR3 protein has one entry. The sample carries hundreds of thousands of distinct CDR3 sequences, more than 25% recorded once. V lost 1 base and J lost 4, with 11 bases in between. This CDR3 is built from 14 residues. Per the germline V gene, CDR1 is GTSNPN and CDR2 is SVGIG (reference sequence). The sample providers were healthy Caucasian people from Russia, aged about 6 to 95. This clonotype was obtained from a woman aged 80 or over in good health. Sequencing was performed on blood. The chain joins TRBV30 to TRBJ1-5; D possibly corresponds to TRBD1 (5 bases). The DNA of the CDR3 is TGTGCCTGGAGTGCGAGACAGATAAATCAGCCCCAGCATTTT. This codes for CAWSARQINQPQHF.